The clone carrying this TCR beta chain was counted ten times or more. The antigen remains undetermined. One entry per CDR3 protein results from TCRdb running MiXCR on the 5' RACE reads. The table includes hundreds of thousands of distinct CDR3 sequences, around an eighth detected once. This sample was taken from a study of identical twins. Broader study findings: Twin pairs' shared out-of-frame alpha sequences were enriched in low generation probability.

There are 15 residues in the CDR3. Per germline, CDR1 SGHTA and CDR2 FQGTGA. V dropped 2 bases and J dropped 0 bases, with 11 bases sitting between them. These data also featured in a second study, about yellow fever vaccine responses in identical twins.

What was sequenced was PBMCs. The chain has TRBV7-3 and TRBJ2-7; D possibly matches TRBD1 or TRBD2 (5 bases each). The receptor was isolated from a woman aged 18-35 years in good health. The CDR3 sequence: CASSLVGGNSYEQYF. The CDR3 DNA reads TGTGCCAGCAGCTTAGTTGGGGGTAACTCCTACGAGCAGTACTTC. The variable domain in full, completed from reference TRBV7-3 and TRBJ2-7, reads GAGVSQTPSNKVTEKGKYVELRCDPISGHTALYWYRQSLGQGPEFLIYFQGTGAADDSGLPNDRFFAVRPEGSVSTLKIQRTERGDSAVYLCASSLVGGNSYEQYFGPGTRLTVT.